This passage covers 23 T cell receptor beta chains from one sample sequenced in a study of T cell responses to AZD1222 COVID-19 vaccine. The method was immunoSEQ multiplex PCR; TCRdb's version includes in-frame clones alone and lacks a portion of them. This repertoire shows 130,000 or so clones, 65% to 90% found once; its top ten account for more than 7.5%. Sequenced material: peripheral blood, taken 28 days after the second dose of the MenACWY control vaccine. The source is an adult who received the MenACWY meningococcal vaccine as a control.

This clone was counted at least ten times. The V and J genes are TRBV11-3 and TRBJ2-7, with D unresolved. The ends were cut back, 4 bases at V and 3 bases at J, with 10 bases in the middle. The CDR3 contains 13 residues. Germline V gene lookup returns CDR1 SGHNT and CDR2 YENEEA. Written as DNA, the CDR3 is TGTGCCAGCAGCTCCCCCCGGTACTACGAGCAGTACTTC. Amino acids: CASSSPRYYEQYF. Complete variable domain (other parts from reference TRBV11-3 and TRBJ2-7): EAGVVQSPRYKIIEKKQPVAFWCNPISGHNTLYWYLQNLGQGPELLIRYENEEAVDDSQLPKDRFSAERLKGVDSTLKIQPAELGDSAVYLCASSSPRYYEQYFGPGTRLTVT.

In its sample, this clone was seen once. This chain joins TRBV24-1 and TRBJ2-3; TRBD2 is a possible D gene (6 bases). The CDR3 loop spans 15 amino acids. Trimming took off 3 bases at V and 9 bases at J, with 18 bases between the two ends. The germline V gene encodes CDR1 KGHDR and CDR2 SFDVKD. The chain's CDR3 is CATSDGLAIQLTQYF. CDR3 sequence (DNA): TGTGCCACCAGTGATGGTCTAGCGATTCAGTTAACGCAGTATTTT.

The CDR3 DNA sequence: TGCGCCAGCAGCCAACTGCATCGGGACAGCCGGTGGAAGACCCAGTACTTC. Its protein product is CASSQLHRDSRWKTQYF. The rearrangement links TRBV4-1 to TRBJ2-5; 7 positions match TRBD1. V was pared by 2 bases and J by 6 bases, with 15 bases of the junction left unmatched. CDR1 is MGHRA, CDR2 YSYEKL, per germline. This CDR3 is built from 17 residues.

This chain uses TRBV5-8 with TRBJ1-4; D unclear. Germline CDR1 reads SGHTS; CDR2 reads YDEGEE. The CDR3 runs to 14 residues. Trimming left V 4 bases short and J 8 bases short, with 15 bases between. CDR3 nucleotide sequence: TGTGCCAGCAGCCTGGACGGTGTAAGGGAAAAACTGTTTTTT. Encoded protein: CASSLDGVREKLFF. The whole variable domain, remainder taken from reference TRBV5-8 and TRBJ1-4, is EAGVTQSPTHLIKTRGQQATLRCSPISGHTSVYWYQQALGLGLQFLLWYDEGEERNRGNFPPRFSGRQFPNYSSELNVNALELEDSALYLCASSLDGVREKLFFGSGTQLSVL.

V is TRBV4-3 and J is TRBJ1-5; D may be TRBD1 (6 bases). Trimming removed 3 bases from V and 9 bases from J, with 15 bases in between. The CDR3 totals 14 residues. Germline-derived CDR1 and CDR2 are LGHNA and YSLEER. The CDR3 DNA reads TGCGCCAGCAGCCATACGACAGGCCCGGGGCCCCAGCATTTT. This translates into CASSHTTGPGPQHF.

The chain links TRBV7-8 to TRBJ2-7; 8 bases map to TRBD2. V lost 5 bases, J lost 0 bases, and 9 bases stayed unmatched. The CDR3 length is 16 residues. Germline values: CDR1 SGHVS, CDR2 FQNEAQ. The CDR3 DNA reads as TGTGCCAGCAGCCCCCGCGGGAGCGGGGGCTCCTACGAGCAGTACTTC. Translating it yields CASSPRGSGGSYEQYF. The complete variable domain, with remaining parts taken from reference TRBV7-8 and TRBJ2-7, reads GAGVSQSPRYKVAKRGQDVALRCDPISGHVSLFWYQQALGQGPEFLTYFQNEAQLDKSGLPSDRFFAERPEGSVSTLKIQRTQQEDSAVYLCASSPRGSGGSYEQYFGPGTRLTVT.

CDR3 amino acids: CASSPEQEGEQYF. CDR3 in DNA: TGTGCCAGCTCACCAGAGCAGGAGGGCGAGCAGTACTTC. The chain uses TRBV18 and TRBJ2-7; possible D gene TRBD2, 6 bases. Germline V gene data show CDR1 as KGHSH and CDR2 as LQKENI. Between the trimmed V and J ends, which lost 2 bases and 6 bases, there was a span of 11 bases. The CDR3 consists of 13 residues. Drawing the rest from reference TRBV18 and TRBJ2-7, the complete variable domain is NAGVMQNPRHLVRRRGQEARLRCSPMKGHSHVYWYRQLPEEGLKFMVYLQKENIIDESGMPKERFSAEFPKEGPSILRIQQVVRGDSAAYFCASSPEQEGEQYFGPGTRLTVT.

V and J are TRBV2 and TRBJ1-1; tentatively, D is TRBD1 (5 bases). There are 17 residues in the CDR3. V was cut by 6 bases and J by 0 bases, with 20 bases left in between. Germline-derived CDR1 and CDR2 are SNHLY and FYNNEI. The CDR3 protein is CASSRPGGGIMNTEAFF. CDR3 nucleotides: TGTGCCAGCAGCCGCCCCGGGGGGGGGATCATGAACACTGAAGCTTTCTTT.

The chain recombines TRBV6-6 with TRBJ1-2; D call uncertain. The CDR3 has 15 residues. Trimming shortened V by 5 bases and J by 3 bases, and 16 bases separated the two germline ends. Germline V lookup: CDR1 MNHNY, CDR2 SVGAGI (reference sequence). CDR3 amino acids: CASSRSGGRDYGYTF. CDR3 nucleotide sequence: TGTGCCAGCAGTCGTTCGGGAGGGCGGGACTATGGCTACACCTTC.

This clone came up a few times. The chain couples TRBV11-2 to TRBJ1-2, with D uncertain. Germline loops: CDR1 SGHAT, CDR2 FQNNGV. Between the trimmed V and J ends, which lost 1 base and 1 base, there was a span of 7 bases. The length of the CDR3 is 14 residues. In nucleotides, the CDR3 is TGTGCCAGCAGCTTAGGCAGGCTTAACTATGGCTACACCTTC. It codes for CASSLGRLNYGYTF. Full variable domain (outside the CDR3, taken from reference TRBV11-2 and TRBJ1-2): EAGVAQSPRYKIIEKRQSVAFWCNPISGHATLYWYQQILGQGPKLLIQFQNNGVVDDSQLPKDRFSAERLKGVDSTLKIQPAKLEDSAVYLCASSLGRLNYGYTFGSGTRLTVV.

CDR3 sequence: CASIILDGNTIYF. The CDR3 DNA is TGTGCCAGCATCATCCTGGATGGAAACACCATATATTTT. The chain uses TRBV6-5 and TRBJ1-3; D is ambiguous. Trimming took off 7 bases at V and 3 bases at J, with 10 bases between the two ends. This CDR3 has 13 residues. Germline V gene data show CDR1 as MNHEY and CDR2 as SVGAGI.

The chain recombines TRBV4-1 with TRBJ1-1, with D possibly matching TRBD1 (5 bases). The germline V gene encodes CDR1 MGHRA and CDR2 YSYEKL. This CDR3 has 14 residues. Trimming cost V 2 bases and J 4 bases, with 11 bases left between them. The CDR3 sequence: CASSQIPGLTEAFF. The DNA for the CDR3 is TGCGCCAGCAGCCAAATTCCGGGGCTCACTGAAGCTTTCTTT.

In its sample, this clone was seen a few times. The V gene is TRBV11-3, the J gene TRBJ2-2; 15 bases align to TRBD2. Germline-derived CDR1 and CDR2 are SGHNT and YENEEA. This CDR3 comprises 18 residues. The junction had 5 bases not matched to a gene; V was cut back by 4 bases and J by 2 bases. The CDR3: CASSSSGLAGGNTGELFF. Written as DNA, the CDR3 is TGTGCCAGCAGCTCCTCGGGACTAGCGGGGGGCAACACCGGGGAGCTGTTTTTT.

The V call is TRBV7-9, the J call TRBJ1-1, with D unclear. This CDR3 is built from 9 residues. V dropped 11 bases and J dropped 7 bases, with 8 bases sitting between them. Germline assignment: CDR1 SEHNR and CDR2 FQNEAQ (reference sequence). DNA of the CDR3: TGTGCCGGCGGGGTTGAAGCTTTCTTT. Translating it yields CAGGVEAFF.

The V and J genes are TRBV7-2 and TRBJ1-2; D is perhaps TRBD1 (6 bases). The CDR3 runs to 15 residues. Per germline, CDR1 SGHTA and CDR2 FQGNSA. V gave up 5 bases and J gave up 4 bases, with 17 bases separating them. The CDR3 DNA follows: TGTGCCAGCAGCCTTAATAGCGGGGGCGCCTATGGCTACACCTTC. It codes for CASSLNSGGAYGYTF.

The chain couples TRBV20-1 to TRBJ2-5; 9 nucleotides line up with TRBD1. CDR1 DFQATT and CDR2 SNEGSKA come from the germline V gene (reference sequence). V lost 3 bases, J lost 5 bases, and 7 bases stayed unmatched. The CDR3 covers 14 residues. The CDR3 nucleotides read TGCAGTGCTAGTCCCGGGACAGGGATGGAGACCCAGTACTTC. Encoded protein: CSASPGTGMETQYF.

A single count supports this clone. The V gene is TRBV15, the J gene TRBJ1-5, with 9 bases that match TRBD1. V gave up 2 bases and J gave up 7 bases; unmatched junction bases: 3. The CDR3 contains 14 residues. CDR1 and CDR2 (germline): LNHNV, YYDKDF (reference sequence). DNA for the CDR3: TGTGCCACCAGCAGACAGACAGGGGGACAGCCCCAGCATTTT. Translating gives CATSRQTGGQPQHF.

V is TRBV3-1 (or the pseudogene TRBV3-2) and J is TRBJ2-5; D is undetermined. Germline lookup yields CDR1 LGHDT and CDR2 YNNKEL (reference sequence). V lost 1 base, J lost 4 bases, and 10 bases lay in between. This CDR3 contains 14 residues. CDR3 sequence reads: CASSQALRIETQYF. The CDR3 DNA is TGTGCCAGCAGCCAAGCGTTGAGAATAGAGACCCAGTACTTC.

The V call is TRBV16, the J call TRBJ2-3; no firm D call. Germline loops: CDR1 KGHSY, CDR2 FQNENV. CDR3 length: 11 residues. The V end lost 2 bases, the J end lost 6 bases, and 3 bases lay between the germline ends. The CDR3 region has the DNA TGTGCCAGCAGCCAACGGGATACGCAGTATTTT. This gives the protein CASSQRDTQYF.

The rearrangement joins TRBV28 to TRBJ1-2, with 12 bases identical to TRBD1. V trimming: 5 bases; J trimming: 4 bases; junction bases outside the gene matches: 8. The CDR3 has 16 amino acids. Germline CDR1 and CDR2: MDHEN and SYDVKM. In DNA form, the CDR3 reads TGTGCCAGCAGTGGGACAGGGGGCGCGGGTATCTATGGCTACACCTTC. It encodes CASSGTGGAGIYGYTF.

This clone was seen more than once but under ten times. The chain uses TRBV27 and TRBJ1-2; no clear D. V was shortened by 3 bases and J by 2 bases, with 7 bases between the two germline ends. There are 13 residues in the CDR3. Germline assignment: CDR1 MNHEY and CDR2 SMNVEV (reference sequence). Here the CDR3 reads CASSFDRNYGYTF. CDR3 DNA: TGTGCCAGCAGTTTCGACCGAAACTATGGCTACACCTTC.

This clone was observed a few times. V and J are TRBV11-3 and TRBJ1-2; D ambiguous. This CDR3 contains 12 residues. The V gene's germline CDR1 is SGHNT and CDR2 YENEEA. Trimming shortened V by 5 bases and J by 7 bases, and 11 bases separated the two germline ends. CDR3 region: CASSARGVGYTF. DNA of the CDR3: TGTGCCAGCAGCGCGCGGGGAGTTGGCTACACCTTC.

The V and J genes are TRBV27 and TRBJ2-7; D perhaps matches TRBD1 (6 bases). Trimming cost V 4 bases and J 0 bases, with 10 bases left between them. The CDR3 is made up of 14 amino acids. The V gene's germline CDR1 is MNHEY and CDR2 SMNVEV (reference sequence). The CDR3 sequence: CASSSDSYSYEQYF. CDR3 coding DNA: TGTGCCAGCAGTTCGGACAGCTACTCCTACGAGCAGTACTTC.